This is a list of T cell receptor beta chains from one sample in a study of shared clonotypes between healthy human individuals. Data came from immunoSEQ multiplex PCR; TCRdb stores just in-frame clones and leaves some out. The table has 550,000 to 700,000 clones, around 78% seen once. The sequenced sample consisted of memory CD4+ T cells sorted from blood. These receptors were taken from a woman in her 30s in good health. The CDR3 runs from the conserved cysteine through the conserved F or W. Fields, in order: V gene, clone size, J gene, D gene, CDR3 DNA, CDR3 protein. A D gene is named only where the DNA matches it firmly. Clone size is given for some rows only: seen once, a few or many times, or a class if the clone is expanded.

>TRBV5-1|.|TRBJ2-3|TRBD2
TGCGCCAGCAGCGATCCTAGCGGGAGGGCTGGAGATACGCAGTATTTT
CASSDPSGRAGDTQYF
>TRBV5-5|.|TRBJ2-1|TRBD2
TGTGCCAGCAGCGAAAGGACTAGCTATGAGCAGTTCTTC
CASSERTSYEQFF
>TRBV5-8|.|TRBJ2-2|.
TGTGCCAGCAGCTTGGTCCAGGGGGGTAACACCGGGGAGCTGTTTTTT
CASSLVQGGNTGELFF
>TRBV27|.|TRBJ1-1|.
TGTGCCAGCAGGTCGGGCCCCTTGAACACTGAAGCTTTCTTT
CASRSGPLNTEAFF
>TRBV11-2|.|TRBJ2-7|TRBD2
TGTGCCAGCAGCTCCCTAGCGGGAGGGCCGAAGGAGCAGTACTTC
CASSSLAGGPKEQYF
>TRBV19|.|TRBJ2-2|.
TGTGCCAGTATAAATTCGGCGGTGAACACCGGGGAGCTGTTTTTT
CASINSAVNTGELFF
>TRBV10-1|.|TRBJ2-1|TRBD2
TGCGCCAGCAGTGAGAGGCTAGCGGGAGATCAGTTCTTC
CASSERLAGDQFF
>TRBV4-2|few|TRBJ1-5|TRBD1
TGTGCCAGCAGCCAGATAGACAGGGACAATCAGCCCCAGCATTTT
CASSQIDRDNQPQHF
>TRBV7-9|.|TRBJ1-5|TRBD1
TGTGCCAGCAGCCTAGATGACAGGGAAAATCAGCCCCAGCATTTT
CASSLDDRENQPQHF
>TRBV15|.|TRBJ1-1|.
TGTGCCACCAGCATCGTCGGCGGTTTGGCTGAAGCTTTCTTT
CATSIVGGLAEAFF
>TRBV18|.|TRBJ2-2|.
TGTGCCAGCTCACCACGGAACAGGATAGACACCGGGGAGCTGTTTTTT
CASSPRNRIDTGELFF
>TRBV5-1|.|TRBJ2-1|TRBD2
TGCGCCAGCAGCTTGGCGGGGGAGGGCTACAATGAGCAGTTCTTC
CASSLAGEGYNEQFF
>TRBV29-1|once|TRBJ2-3|TRBD2
TGCAGCGTCCCCGGGGAGGGGACAGATACGCAGTATTTT
CSVPGEGTDTQYF
>TRBV7-8|.|TRBJ2-3|.
TGTGCCAGCAGCTTAGTTGGTGGTTTGACAGATACGCAGTATTTT
CASSLVGGLTDTQYF
>TRBV28|many|TRBJ1-1|.
TGTGCCAGCAGCGTCCGCGCGGAAGCTTTCTTT
CASSVRAEAFF
>TRBV7-2|many|TRBJ2-3|.
TGTGCCAGCAGCGACACGGGCGGGTATACGCAGTATTTT
CASSDTGGYTQYF
>TRBV19|.|TRBJ2-3|.
TGTGCCAGTAGTATAGGGGCCCTAGATACGCAGTATTTT
CASSIGALDTQYF
>TRBV28|many|TRBJ1-4|TRBD1
TGTGCCAGCAGTATCCGGGACAGGGTTGAAAAACTGTTTTTT
CASSIRDRVEKLFF
>TRBV19|few|TRBJ2-7|TRBD1
TGTGCCAGTAGTGGGGACAGGATCTCCGAGCAGTACTTC
CASSGDRISEQYF
>TRBV29-1|.|TRBJ1-4|.
TGCAGCGTCTTTCGGAATGAAAAACTGTTTTTT
CSVFRNEKLFF
>TRBV18|once|TRBJ2-7|TRBD2
TGTGCCAGCTCACCCTTAAGCGGGAGGGAAACCTACGAGCAGTACTTC
CASSPLSGRETYEQYF
>TRBV19|few|TRBJ2-2|.
TGTGCCAGTGCGGGACAGAACACCGGGGAGCTGTTTTTT
CASAGQNTGELFF
>TRBV10-3|.|TRBJ1-5|TRBD1
TGTGCCATCAGTGAGTCGCCGGGACAGGGCAATCAGCCCCAGCATTTT
CAISESPGQGNQPQHF
>TRBV6-5|once|TRBJ2-3|.
TGTGCCAGCAGTCTACCGGGGAGGGATACGCAGTATTTT
CASSLPGRDTQYF
>TRBV5-1|.|TRBJ2-5|TRBD2
TGCGCCAGCAGCTCACTAGCGGGAGGGTCCAAGGAGACCCAGTACTTC
CASSSLAGGSKETQYF
>TRBV27|many|TRBJ2-7|.
TGTGCCAGCAGTTCGCGCCCGTCCTACGAGCAGTACTTC
CASSSRPSYEQYF
>TRBV6-5|.|TRBJ2-1|.
TGTGCCAGCCGATTGGGGGGAAGCAATGAGCAGTTCTTC
CASRLGGSNEQFF
>TRBV19|many|TRBJ2-7|TRBD2
TGTGCCAGTAGTCTCAGTGCCTCTAGCGGGGAGAGGAAGTACGAGCAGTACTTC
CASSLSASSGERKYEQYF
>TRBV7-9|few|TRBJ1-2|.
TGTGCCAGCAGCCCCGGCAGAGGTGGCTACACCTTC
CASSPGRGGYTF
>TRBV4-1|.|TRBJ1-2|TRBD1
TGCGCCAGCAGCCAAGGACAGGGAGATCACTATGGCTACACCTTC
CASSQGQGDHYGYTF
>TRBV5-6|once|TRBJ1-1|.
TGTGCCAGCAGCTTCCGCCCCCCCAGGCCCATGAACACTGAAGCTTTCTTT
CASSFRPPRPMNTEAFF
>TRBV5-4|.|TRBJ2-7|.
TGTGCCAGCAGCACCTTCCGGGAGACCTACGAGCAGTACTTC
CASSTFRETYEQYF
>TRBV19|.|TRBJ1-5|.
TGTGCCAGTAGCGGCCAGATCAATCAGCCCCAGCATTTT
CASSGQINQPQHF
>TRBV6-1|.|TRBJ1-1|.
TGTGCCAGCAGTGAAGTAGGGCGGGCAGGGGCCCGGAGCACTGAAGCTTTCTTT
CASSEVGRAGARSTEAFF
>TRBV5-1|once|TRBJ2-7|TRBD2
TGCGCCAGCAGCTTGGGGGCTAGCGGGAGCGGGGTATACGAGCAGTACTTC
CASSLGASGSGVYEQYF
>TRBV7-6|few|TRBJ2-2|TRBD1
TGTGCCAGCAGCACCCGACAGGGGGCGCGCACCGGGGAGCTGTTTTTT
CASSTRQGARTGELFF
>TRBV6-4|.|TRBJ2-1|TRBD2
TGTGCCAGCAGTGACTCCGGGACTAGCAAGCAGTTCTTC
CASSDSGTSKQFF
>TRBV7-2|few|TRBJ2-7|.
TGTGCCAGCAGCCGCCAACGGGACTCCTACGAGCAGTACTTC
CASSRQRDSYEQYF
>TRBV7-9|few|TRBJ2-7|TRBD1
TGTGCCAGCAGCTTGACAGTGGGACAGAACTACGAGCAGTACTTC
CASSLTVGQNYEQYF
>TRBV6-5|.|TRBJ2-1|.
TGTGCCAGCAGTCAAGACTACCACTATACCAATGAGCAGTTCTTC
CASSQDYHYTNEQFF
>TRBV6-1|once|TRBJ1-1|.
TGTGCCACCACCAGAGGCAGGGACACTGAAGCTTTCTTT
CATTRGRDTEAFF
>TRBV6-1|few|TRBJ1-5|.
TGTGCCAGCAGTCCAGAGGTAGATCAGCCCCAGCATTTT
CASSPEVDQPQHF
>TRBV11-2|once|TRBJ2-7|.
TGTGCCAGCAGCTTAGTTGTTAGGGCCCACGAGCAGTACTTC
CASSLVVRAHEQYF
>TRBV28|.|TRBJ2-7|TRBD1
TGTGCCAGCAGGCTTGGGACAGGGGGAAGCTACGAGCAGTACTTC
CASRLGTGGSYEQYF
>TRBV25-1|.|TRBJ1-3|.
TGTGCCAGCATAGATGGACGGAGCTCTGGAAACACCATATATTTT
CASIDGRSSGNTIYF
>TRBV7-3|.|TRBJ1-1|TRBD1
TGTGCCAGCAGCCGAGCGACAGGGTCTGAAGCTTTCTTT
CASSRATGSEAFF
>TRBV28|.|TRBJ2-2|.
TGTGCCAGCAGTTTATCCACCGGGGAGCTGTTTTTT
CASSLSTGELFF
>TRBV9|.|TRBJ2-7|TRBD2
TGTGCCAGCAGCGGAGCGGGAGGAATCGCGAGCGAGCAGTACTTC
CASSGAGGIASEQYF
>TRBV6-6|.|TRBJ1-1|.
TGTGCCAGCAGTTATCTCTCAGCCAATGAAGCTTTCTTT
CASSYLSANEAFF
>TRBV7-9|.|TRBJ2-2|TRBD1
TGTGCCAGCAGCCGGAGGACAGGGGAGACCGGGGAGCTGTTTTTT
CASSRRTGETGELFF
>TRBV27|.|TRBJ2-1|TRBD2
TGTGCCAGCAGTTTATTTGGACTAGCGTTACCTAGACCCTACAATGAGCAGTTCTTC
CASSLFGLALPRPYNEQFF
>TRBV5-1|few|TRBJ2-7|.
TGCGCCAGCAGCTTGGCCCAACGGCTCGGTTCGATCTACGAGCAGTACTTC
CASSLAQRLGSIYEQYF
>TRBV11-1|.|TRBJ2-3|TRBD1
TGTGCCAGCAGCTTACTGGGACAGAGCACAGATACGCAGTATTTT
CASSLLGQSTDTQYF
>TRBV5-1|.|TRBJ1-2|TRBD1
TGCGCCAGCAGCGAAGATACCGGGACAGGGGGATTGTATGGCTACACCTTC
CASSEDTGTGGLYGYTF
>TRBV6-1|.|TRBJ1-1|.
TGTGCCAGCACCGGACTGGGTAGGACTGAAGCTTTCTTT
CASTGLGRTEAFF